Below, 18 T cell receptor beta chains from the same sample are listed, as sequenced in a study of cytomegalovirus exposure and HLA in healthy donors. Both 60 Vbeta primers and 13 Jbeta primers went into the PCR. TCRdb's table, derived via immunoSEQ multiplex PCR, lists solely in-frame clones and lacks some. The sample comprises 170,000 or so clones, around 80% of which are singletons, and approximately 6.8% rests with the top ten. What was sequenced was PBMCs. These receptors all stem from a man aged 30-40 years in good health and CMV-seropositive.

The V call is TRBV27, the J call TRBJ2-7, with TRBD2 matching over 9 bases. The CDR3 length is 15 residues. Germline CDR1 reads MNHEY; CDR2 reads SMNVEV (reference sequence). The junction had 6 bases not matched to a gene; V was cut back by 2 bases and J by 4 bases. The CDR3 nucleotides read TGTGCCAGCAGTTTACAGCGGGAGGTGCGATACGAGCAGTACTTC. This gives the protein CASSLQREVRYEQYF.

In DNA, the CDR3 is TGTGCCTGGAGTGTTTTAACAGGGGCGAACACTGAAGCTTTCTTT. It codes for CAWSVLTGANTEAFF. The genes are TRBV30 and TRBJ1-1, with 7 bases identical to TRBD1. The CDR3 is made up of 15 amino acids. Trimming at V came to 0 bases and at J to 1 base, leaving 5 bases not matched to a gene. The V gene's germline CDR1 is GTSNPN and CDR2 SVGIG (reference sequence). The full variable domain, with the rest looked up from reference TRBV30 and TRBJ1-1, is SQTIHQWPATLVQPVGSPLSLECTVEGTSNPNLYWYRQAAGRGLQLLFYSVGIGQISSEVPQNLSASRPQDRQFILSSKKLLLSDSGFYLCAWSVLTGANTEAFFGQGTRLTVV.

The chain links TRBV5-4 to TRBJ2-5; perhaps TRBD2 as D (7 bases). From germline, CDR1 is SGHNT and CDR2 YYREEE (reference sequence). Between the trimmed V and J ends, which lost 4 bases and 4 bases, there was a span of 20 bases. The CDR3 length is 16 residues. CDR3 protein: CASSGNLAEGGETQYF. The CDR3 DNA sequence: TGTGCCAGCAGCGGGAATCTAGCGGAGGGGGGAGAGACCCAGTACTTC.

This chain links TRBV30 with TRBJ2-2, with D perhaps matching TRBD2 (7 bases). V lost 0 bases, J lost 4 bases, and 15 bases lay in between. The CDR3 length is 16 residues. Germline CDR1 and CDR2: GTSNPN and SVGIG (reference sequence). The CDR3 DNA follows: TGTGCCTGGAGTGTTATTTCGGGGGGCGGCACCGGGGAGCTGTTTTTT. Translating it yields CAWSVISGGGTGELFF.

V gene TRBV9 combines with J gene TRBJ2-5; D gene uncertain. This CDR3 is 14 amino acids long. Germline assignment: CDR1 SGDLS and CDR2 YYNGEE. V gave up 3 bases and J gave up 2 bases, with 11 bases separating them. CDR3 nucleotide sequence: TGTGCCAGCAGCGCGCAGGTACTTCAAGAGACCCAGTACTTC. It specifies CASSAQVLQETQYF. The full variable domain, its missing parts supplied by reference TRBV9 and TRBJ2-5, is DSGVTQTPKHLITATGQRVTLRCSPRSGDLSVYWYQQSLDQGLQFLIQYYNGEERAKGNILERFSAQQFPDLHSELNLSSLELGDSALYFCASSAQVLQETQYFGPGTRLLVL.

The chain carries TRBV27 and TRBJ1-1, with 10 bases identical to TRBD1. V shed 6 bases and J 5 bases; nucleotides not matched to a gene: 12. This CDR3 region has 16 residues. Germline loops: CDR1 MNHEY, CDR2 SMNVEV (reference sequence). CDR3 sequence (DNA): TGTGCCAGCAGCCTCGGGACAGGGGTTTTTAGGACTGAAGCTTTCTTT. Translated, it gives CASSLGTGVFRTEAFF.

This clone appeared a few times. The chain couples TRBV21-1 to TRBJ2-7; TRBD1, the table's D call, lacks a check against the DNA. TRBV21-1 is given as a pseudogene. This CDR3 region has 13 residues. The CDR3 region is CASKDRDSYEQYF. The CDR3 coding sequence is TGTGCCAGTAAAGACAGGGACTCCTACGAGCAGTACTTC.

This clone has only one observation. The gene calls are TRBV5-5 and TRBJ2-5, with D possibly being TRBD1 (6 bases). The germline V gene encodes CDR1 SGHKS and CDR2 YYEKEE (reference sequence). The CDR3 is 15 amino acids. The V gene lost 4 bases and the J gene lost 1 base, with 14 bases spanning the gap. CDR3 bases: TGTGCCAGCAGCATTCCGACAGGTTTCCAAGAGACCCAGTACTTC. Translating gives CASSIPTGFQETQYF.

This sequence joins TRBV25-1 and TRBJ1-1, with D perhaps TRBD1 (6 bases). This CDR3 is 14 amino acids long. The germline CDR1 and CDR2 sequences are MGHDK and SYGVNS. V was pared by 7 bases and J by 1 base, with 13 bases between. CDR3 sequence reads: CASTGGTRNTEAFF. The CDR3 nucleotides are TGTGCCAGCACTGGGGGCACAAGGAACACTGAAGCTTTCTTT.

The chain couples TRBV6-5 to TRBJ2-5, with D possibly TRBD2 on 5 matching bases. This CDR3 has 14 residues. With 0 bases removed from V and 6 bases from J, the gap between germline ends came to 11 bases. Germline CDR1 reads MNHEY; CDR2 reads SVGAGI. The CDR3 region is CASSYSRGLKTQYF. The CDR3 DNA sequence: TGTGCCAGCAGTTACTCGAGAGGGTTGAAGACCCAGTACTTC.

CDR3 sequence reads: CASSQARDRGFYGYTF. For the CDR3, the DNA is TGCGCCAGCAGCCAAGCGCGGGACAGGGGCTTCTATGGCTACACCTTC. The V call is TRBV4-3, the J call TRBJ1-2; 10 positions agree with TRBD1. CDR1 is LGHNA and CDR2 is YSLEER in the germline V gene. CDR3 length equals 16 residues. V lost 1 base and J lost 4; bases outside the gene matches: 6.

This clone was detected once. The V gene is TRBV7-3, the J gene TRBJ2-1, with 14 bases that match TRBD2. There are 14 residues in the CDR3. The V segment lost 5 bases and the J segment 10 bases; nucleotides outside the gene matches: 4. Germline loops: CDR1 SGHTA, CDR2 FQGTGA. The DNA for the CDR3 is TGTGCCAGCAGCCCCGGACTAGCGGGAGGAGAGCAGTTCTTC. Translating it yields CASSPGLAGGEQFF.

This clone was observed a few times. The chain couples TRBV6-1 to TRBJ1-2; 7 bases are shared with TRBD1. J lost 4 bases, V lost 8 bases, and 10 bases had no gene match. The germline V gene has CDR1 MNHNS and CDR2 SASEGT. This CDR3 has 14 amino acids. The CDR3 reads CASRTGVIIYGYTF. The CDR3 DNA sequence: TGTGCCAGCCGTACAGGGGTAATAATCTATGGCTACACCTTC.

This chain connects TRBV29-1 to TRBJ2-2, with 9 bases identical to TRBD1. Losses at the gene ends were 6 bases for V and 5 bases for J; bases not matched to a gene: 7. This CDR3 region has 14 residues. The germline V gene encodes CDR1 SQVTM and CDR2 ANQGSEA. CDR3 coding DNA: TGCAGCGTCCGGGACAGGGAGTTGACCGGGGAGCTGTTTTTT. It translates to CSVRDRELTGELFF.

Turning to this clone: The final CDR3 position lacks the conserved phenylalanine or tryptophan, pointing to a likely read error. The rearrangement uses TRBV27 and TRBJ1-2, with D maybe TRBD1 (5 bases). Germline CDR1 MNHEY, CDR2 SMNVEV (reference sequence). The length of the CDR3 is 13 residues. The V end was cut by 1 base, the J end by 8 bases, with 11 bases between. CDR3 sequence reads: CASSLLSGNGYTL. In DNA form, the CDR3 reads TGTGCCAGCAGTTTATTGTCAGGGAACGGCTACACCCTC.

The V and J genes are TRBV6-1 and TRBJ1-3, with D possibly being TRBD1 (5 bases). Germline V gene lookup returns CDR1 MNHNS and CDR2 SASEGT. This CDR3 is built from 13 residues. Trimming removed 8 bases at V and 0 bases at J, with 8 bases between. For the CDR3, the DNA is TGTGCCAGCGGACATCGCTCTGGAAACACCATATATTTT. Amino acid sequence: CASGHRSGNTIYF.

This clone has more than one count but fewer than ten. V usage is TRBV2 and J usage is TRBJ1-1; TRBD1 might be the D (6 bases). V lost 10 bases to trimming and J lost 1 base, with 19 bases between them. This CDR3 comprises 15 residues. Germline assignment: CDR1 SNHLY and CDR2 FYNNEI. The DNA of the CDR3 is TGTGCCACACCAGACGACAGGAGCAGGAACACTGAAGCTTTCTTT. Residues: CATPDDRSRNTEAFF. Complete variable domain (other parts from reference TRBV2 and TRBJ1-1): EPEVTQTPSHQVTQMGQEVILRCVPISNHLYFYWYRQILGQKVEFLVSFYNNEISEKSEIFDDQFSVERPDGSNFTLKIRSTKLEDSAMYFCATPDDRSRNTEAFFGQGTRLTVV.

V gene TRBV28 combines with J gene TRBJ2-5; 10 bases are a match to TRBD2. V lost 6 bases and J lost 2; bases outside the gene matches: 0. Germline CDR1 is MDHEN and CDR2 is SYDVKM. This CDR3 contains 13 residues. CDR3 loop: CASRLAGQETQYF. DNA for the CDR3: TGTGCCAGCAGACTAGCGGGGCAAGAGACCCAGTACTTC.